A single sample gave rise to the 3 T cell receptor beta chains below, sequenced in a study of blood T cell repertoires in COVID-19. Generated by immunoSEQ multiplex PCR, the TCRdb table keeps only in-frame clones and is missing some. The repertoire has approximately 110,000 clones, roughly 85% of them found once; the top ten carry 2% to 2.5%. The sequenced sample consisted of peripheral blood. The receptors derive from a human donor in a cohort sampled during active COVID-19.

This clone was seen once. This chain links TRBV7-2 with TRBJ2-2, with D tentatively TRBD2 (6 bases). V was trimmed by 2 bases and J by 2 bases, leaving 12 bases between them. This CDR3 spans 16 amino acids. Germline loops: CDR1 SGHTA, CDR2 FQGNSA. CDR3 nucleotides: TGTGCCAGCAGCTTAAGAGGGACTCTTAACACCGGGGAGCTGTTTTTT. It yields the protein CASSLRGTLNTGELFF.

CDR3: CASSASGGATDTQYF. The CDR3 DNA is TGTGCCAGCAGTGCCAGCGGGGGGGCAACAGATACGCAGTATTTT. V usage is TRBV6-4 and J usage is TRBJ2-3; 10 bases align to TRBD2. The germline V gene has CDR1 MRHNA and CDR2 SNTAGT. This CDR3 has 15 amino acids. The V and J ends lost 4 bases and 3 bases, in that order; junction bases with no gene match: 4.

This clone came up a few times. The chain links TRBV4-3 to TRBJ2-2; 7 positions agree with TRBD2. The trim removed 0 bases at V and 1 base at J, leaving 8 bases unmatched. This CDR3 comprises 18 residues. Germline CDR1 reads LGHNA; CDR2 reads YSLEER. CDR3 protein: CASSQEVATSLNTGELFF. The CDR3 DNA is TGCGCCAGCAGCCAAGAGGTCGCGACTAGCTTGAACACCGGGGAGCTGTTTTTT.